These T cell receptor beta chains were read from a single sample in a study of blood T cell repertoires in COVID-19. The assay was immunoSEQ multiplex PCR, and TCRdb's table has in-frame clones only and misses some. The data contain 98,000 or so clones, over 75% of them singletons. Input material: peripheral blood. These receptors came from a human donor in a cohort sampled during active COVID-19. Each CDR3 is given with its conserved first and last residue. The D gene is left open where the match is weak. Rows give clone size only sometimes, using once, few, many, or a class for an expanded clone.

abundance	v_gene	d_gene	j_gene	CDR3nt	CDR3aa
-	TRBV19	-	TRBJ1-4	TGTGCCAGTAGTGGACCGGGACAAGAAAAACTGTTTTTT	CASSGPGQEKLFF
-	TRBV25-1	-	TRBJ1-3	TGTGCCAGCAGTTTGGACTCACGAAACACCATATATTTT	CASSLDSRNTIYF
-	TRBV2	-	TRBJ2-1	TGTGCCAGCAGTCTTAACTCCGCGCCCTACAATGAGCAGTTCTTC	CASSLNSAPYNEQFF
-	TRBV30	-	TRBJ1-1	TGTGCCTGGAAGGCGCGAGGGCCCTACACTGAAGCTTTCTTT	CAWKARGPYTEAFF
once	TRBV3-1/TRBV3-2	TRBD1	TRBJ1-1	TGTGCCAGCAGCGCCGATGTTTTGACAGGGATGAACACTGAAGCTTTCTTT	CASSADVLTGMNTEAFF
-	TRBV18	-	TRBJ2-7	TGTGCCAGCTATGAGCGAACGGACGAGCAGTACTTC	CASYERTDEQYF
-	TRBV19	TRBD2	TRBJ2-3	TGTGCCAGTAGTGCCGGACTAGCGGCCGAACACACAGATACGCAGTATTTT	CASSAGLAAEHTDTQYF
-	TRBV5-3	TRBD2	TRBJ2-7	TGTGCCAGAAGCTCATCCGGGACTAGTATTCACGAGCAGTACTTC	CARSSSGTSIHEQYF
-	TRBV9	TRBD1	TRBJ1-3	TGTGCCAGCAGCCCACTGACAGGGGGAAACACCATATATTTT	CASSPLTGGNTIYF
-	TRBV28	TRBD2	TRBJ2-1	TGTGCCAGCAGTTTAGTAACTAGCGGCTCCTACAATGAGCAGTTCTTC	CASSLVTSGSYNEQFF
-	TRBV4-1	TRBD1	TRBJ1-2	TGCGCCAGCAGCCAACCGGGACAGGGGGCCTATGGCTACACCTTC	CASSQPGQGAYGYTF
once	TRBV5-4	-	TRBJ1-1	TGTGCCAGCAGTTGGGACTCTCGGGAAGCTTTCTTT	CASSWDSREAFF
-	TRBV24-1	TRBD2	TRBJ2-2	TGTGCCACCAGTGATCCAACTAGCGGGGGGGTTTACACCGGGGAGCTGTTTTTT	CATSDPTSGGVYTGELFF
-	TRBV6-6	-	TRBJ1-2	TGTGCCAGCAGACCAACAGGGATTAACTATGGCTACACCTTC	CASRPTGINYGYTF
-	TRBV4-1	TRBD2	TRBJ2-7	TGCGCCAGCAGCCTAGCGGGAGGACAGTACGAGCAGTACTTC	CASSLAGGQYEQYF
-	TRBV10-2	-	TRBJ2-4	TGCGCCAGCAGTGATGGTCGGCGGCGGGGCCTAGCCAAAAACATTCAGTACTTC	CASSDGRRRGLAKNIQYF